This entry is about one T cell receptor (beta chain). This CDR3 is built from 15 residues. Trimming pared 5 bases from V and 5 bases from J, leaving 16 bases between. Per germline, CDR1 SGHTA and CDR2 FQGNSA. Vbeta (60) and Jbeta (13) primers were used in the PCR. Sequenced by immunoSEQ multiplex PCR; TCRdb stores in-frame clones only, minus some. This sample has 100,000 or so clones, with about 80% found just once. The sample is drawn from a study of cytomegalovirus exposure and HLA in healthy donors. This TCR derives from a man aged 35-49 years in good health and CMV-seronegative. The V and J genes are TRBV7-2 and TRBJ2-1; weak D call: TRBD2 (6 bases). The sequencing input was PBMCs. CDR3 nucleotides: TGTGCCAGCAGCCTATTAGGGACTGGGAACAATGAGCAGTTCTTC. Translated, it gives CASSLLGTGNNEQFF.